This T cell receptor (beta chain) was retrieved from a study of T cell repertoires in cytomegalovirus infection. CDR1 SGDLS and CDR2 YYNGEE come from the germline V gene. The V segment lost 1 base and the J segment 0 bases; nucleotides outside the gene matches: 3. This CDR3 is built from 16 residues. From the reads, TCRdb called clonotypes with MiXCR, one entry per CDR3 protein. Among hundreds of thousands of distinct CDR3 sequences listed, roughly 23% were seen once. The sample comprised CD8+ T cells from PBMCs. The gene calls are TRBV9 and TRBJ2-3; 9 bases are shared with TRBD1. The origin of this receptor is a human donor in good health (CMV status not recorded). Some clones in this sample may be carry-over from other donors' samples. The CDR3, as DNA: TGTGCCAGCAGCGTAACAGGGGGCCTTAGCACAGATACGCAGTATTTT. It is translated as CASSVTGGLSTDTQYF.